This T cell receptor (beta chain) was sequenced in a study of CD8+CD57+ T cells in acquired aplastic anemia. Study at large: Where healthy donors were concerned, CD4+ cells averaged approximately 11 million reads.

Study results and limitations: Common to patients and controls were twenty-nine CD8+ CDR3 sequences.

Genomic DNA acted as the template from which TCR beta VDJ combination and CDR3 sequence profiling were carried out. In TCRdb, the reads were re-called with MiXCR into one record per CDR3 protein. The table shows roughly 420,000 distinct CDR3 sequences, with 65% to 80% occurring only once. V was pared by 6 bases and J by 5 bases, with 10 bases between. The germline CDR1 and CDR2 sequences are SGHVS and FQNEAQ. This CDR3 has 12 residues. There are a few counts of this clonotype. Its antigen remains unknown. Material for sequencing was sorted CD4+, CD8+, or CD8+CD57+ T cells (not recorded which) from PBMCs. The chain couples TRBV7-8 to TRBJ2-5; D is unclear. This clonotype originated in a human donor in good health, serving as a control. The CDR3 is CASSPYGETQYF. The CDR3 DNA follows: TGTGCCAGCAGTCCTTACGGGGAGACCCAGTACTTC.